The 12 T cell receptor beta chains below were found in one sample sequenced in a study of human T cells and chemical hapten exposure. TCRdb re-called the RACE reads with MiXCR, one entry per CDR3 protein. This table holds 75,000 to 90,000 distinct CDR3 sequences, about 9.3% found once. Time point: patch test 1, 2 weeks after DPC sensitization. Documented treatment: therapeutic diphenylcyclopropenone sensitization with weekly scalp DPC. The source was whole blood, collected in connection with sensitization to the hapten diphenylcyclopropenone (DPC). Receptor source: a woman aged 50 to 60 with alopecia areata. Some clones in this sample may be carry-over from other donors' samples.

In this sample, this clonotype turned up a few times. The chain combines TRBV7-9 with TRBJ1-1; D gene unclear. Trimming took 5 bases from V and 7 from J, leaving 14 bases between them. Germline loops: CDR1 SEHNR, CDR2 FQNEAQ (reference sequence). This CDR3 comprises 13 residues. Written as DNA, the CDR3 is TGTGCCAGCAGCCCCTATAAGGAGAGTGAAGCTTTCTTT. It encodes CASSPYKESEAFF.

The chain links TRBV24-1 to TRBJ2-1; D remains unclear. The CDR3 is 13 amino acids. The germline V and J ends were trimmed by 3 bases and 6 bases, with 8 bases remaining between them. From germline, CDR1 is KGHDR and CDR2 SFDVKD. CDR3 residues: CATSDDIGNEQFF. CDR3 DNA sequence: TGTGCCACCAGTGATGACATAGGCAATGAGCAGTTCTTC.

The chain uses TRBV20-1 and TRBJ1-2, with 11 bases that match TRBD1. The V gene end was trimmed by 6 bases and the J gene end by 7 bases; junction bases not matched to a gene: 13. CDR1 is DFQATT, CDR2 SNEGSKA, per germline (reference sequence). This CDR3 region has 15 residues. This chain's CDR3 is CSAQGTGGLSSGYTF. The CDR3 DNA follows: TGCAGTGCCCAAGGGACAGGGGGTCTTTCGTCTGGCTACACCTTC.

This clonotype was picked up many times. The gene calls are TRBV18 and TRBJ2-6; possibly TRBD1 for D (5 bases). From germline, CDR1 is KGHSH and CDR2 LQKENI. The V end was cut by 6 bases, the J end by 4 bases, with 13 bases between. This CDR3 has 15 amino acids. CDR3: CASSSQGSGANVLTF. In DNA form, the CDR3 reads TGTGCCAGCTCGAGTCAGGGATCAGGGGCCAACGTCCTGACTTTC.

This clonotype was recorded at least ten times. The J gene is TRBJ2-7, the V gene TRBV7-9; 7 nucleotides align to TRBD2. Germline V gene data show CDR1 as SEHNR and CDR2 as FQNEAQ (reference sequence). This CDR3 spans 18 amino acids. J lost 2 bases, V lost 4 bases, and 17 bases had no gene match. CDR3 nucleotide sequence: TGTGCCAGCAGCTCGTCAGACTTAGCGGGCCCCGGGGCCTACGAGCAGTACTTC. It is translated as CASSSSDLAGPGAYEQYF.

This clonotype showed up just a few times. The chain carries TRBV20-1 and TRBJ2-1; 12 nucleotides match TRBD2. Germline lookup yields CDR1 DFQATT and CDR2 SNEGSKA (reference sequence). The CDR3 has 15 residues. Trimming cost V 4 bases and J 6 bases; bases outside gene matches: 7. The CDR3 loop is CSATSSGRDRNEQFF. The CDR3 DNA is TGCAGTGCTACTTCTAGCGGGAGGGATCGCAATGAGCAGTTCTTC.

This clonotype was counted only a few times. The chain uses TRBV7-2 and TRBJ1-2; TRBD1 matches 12 bases. The V and J ends lost 0 bases and 7 bases, in that order; junction bases with no gene match: 6. The CDR3 length is 16 residues. Looked up from germline, CDR1 is SGHTA and CDR2 is FQGNSA. The CDR3 here is CASSLAAGQGAFGYTF. CDR3 sequence (DNA): TGTGCCAGCAGCTTAGCGGCGGGACAGGGGGCTTTTGGCTACACCTTC.

The chain uses TRBV6-2 or TRBV6-3 and TRBJ2-1; no reliable D call. The CDR3 contains 16 residues. Germline values: CDR1 MNHEY, CDR2 SVGEGT. The germline V and J ends were trimmed by 5 bases and 4 bases, with 18 bases remaining between them. The CDR3 loop reads CASSRPLGPLYNEQFF. In DNA, the CDR3 is TGTGCCAGCAGTCGCCCCCTTGGGCCGTTGTACAATGAGCAGTTCTTC.

This clonotype appeared many times. The chain is built from TRBV5-1 and TRBJ2-5, with D unclear. V lost 4 bases and J lost 4, with 11 bases in between. The CDR3 is 13 amino acids. Germline CDR1 and CDR2: SGHRS and YFSETQ. CDR3 sequence (DNA): TGCGCCAGCAGCAGTGGAATAAGAGAGACCCAGTACTTC. As protein: CASSSGIRETQYF.

This clonotype came up many times. This chain connects TRBV7-3 to TRBJ2-2; D is perhaps TRBD1 (6 bases). Germline assignment: CDR1 SGHTA and CDR2 FQGTGA. This CDR3 has 17 amino acids. V was pared by 5 bases and J by 6 bases, with 22 bases between. CDR3 sequence reads: CASSPSPDRSRSGELFF. In DNA, the CDR3 is TGTGCCAGCAGCCCCTCTCCCGACAGGAGTCGTTCCGGGGAGCTGTTTTTT.

This clonotype was observed many times. The chain is built from TRBV7-8 and TRBJ1-1; D uncertain. The V and J ends lost 7 bases and 0 bases respectively, with 15 bases between them. This CDR3 has 15 residues. Germline V gives CDR1 SGHVS, CDR2 FQNEAQ. The CDR3 region has the DNA TGTGCCAGCACCCGAACCCAGGTCATGAACACTGAAGCTTTCTTT. Translated: CASTRTQVMNTEAFF.

Only a few counts were recorded for this clonotype. J is TRBJ2-2 and V is TRBV25-1; 9 bases line up with TRBD2. Per germline, CDR1 MGHDK and CDR2 SYGVNS. Trimming removed 10 bases from V and 3 bases from J; junction bases left unmatched: 6. The CDR3 is made up of 14 amino acids. CDR3 residues: CATRLADYTGELFF. The DNA of the CDR3 is TGTGCCACCAGACTAGCGGACTACACCGGGGAGCTGTTTTTT.